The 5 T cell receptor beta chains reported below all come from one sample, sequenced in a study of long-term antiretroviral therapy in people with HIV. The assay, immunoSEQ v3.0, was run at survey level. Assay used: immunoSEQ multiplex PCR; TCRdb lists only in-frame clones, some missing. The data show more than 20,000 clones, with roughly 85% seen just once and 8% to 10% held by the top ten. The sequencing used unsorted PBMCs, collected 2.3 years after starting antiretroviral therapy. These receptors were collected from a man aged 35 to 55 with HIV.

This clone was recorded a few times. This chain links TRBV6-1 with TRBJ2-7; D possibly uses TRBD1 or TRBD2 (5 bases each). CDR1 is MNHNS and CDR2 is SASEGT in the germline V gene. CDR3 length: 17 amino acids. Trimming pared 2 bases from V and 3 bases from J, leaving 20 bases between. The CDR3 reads CASSEFGVGRADYEQYF. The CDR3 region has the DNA TGTGCCAGCAGTGAATTCGGGGTGGGCAGGGCCGACTACGAGCAGTACTTC.

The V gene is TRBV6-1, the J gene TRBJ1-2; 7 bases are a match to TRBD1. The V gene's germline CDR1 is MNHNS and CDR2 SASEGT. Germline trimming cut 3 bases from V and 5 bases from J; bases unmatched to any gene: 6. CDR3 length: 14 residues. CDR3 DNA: TGTGCCAGCAGTGACTTAGGGGGCGCGTATGGCTACACCTTC. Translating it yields CASSDLGGAYGYTF.

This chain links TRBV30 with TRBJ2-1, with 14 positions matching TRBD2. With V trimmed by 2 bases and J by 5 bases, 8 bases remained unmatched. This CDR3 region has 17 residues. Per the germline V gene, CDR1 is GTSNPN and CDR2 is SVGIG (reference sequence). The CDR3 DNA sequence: TGTGCCTGGAGTCCTACCCAGGGACTAGCGGGGGACAATGAGCAGTTCTTC. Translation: CAWSPTQGLAGDNEQFF.

CDR3: CASSLGSTDTQYF. The DNA of the CDR3 is TGTGCCAGCAGCTTGGGCAGCACAGATACGCAGTATTTT. The chain uses TRBV5-4 and TRBJ2-3; D is unresolved. This CDR3 has 13 residues. Germline V CDR1 and CDR2: SGHNT, YYREEE (reference sequence). Trimming removed 0 bases from V and 0 bases from J, with 2 bases in between.

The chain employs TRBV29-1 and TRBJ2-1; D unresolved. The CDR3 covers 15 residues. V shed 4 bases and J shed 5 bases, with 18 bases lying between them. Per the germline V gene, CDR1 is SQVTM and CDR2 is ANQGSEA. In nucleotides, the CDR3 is TGCAGCGTTGGGCCGCGGCTAGACTCGAACAATGAGCAGTTCTTC. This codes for CSVGPRLDSNNEQFF.